Each of the 21 T cell receptor beta chains below was sequenced from the same sample in a study of T-cell reconstitution after alpha-beta-depleted transplantation in children. The study, taken as a whole, reports: The authors attributed T-cell counts and diversity one year after transplant mostly to newly produced T cells.

Unique molecular identifiers were incorporated when the TCRbeta library was constructed. TCRdb re-analysed the PCR reads in MiXCR, keeping a single row per CDR3 protein. The data show about 300,000 distinct CDR3 sequences, with 6.5% to 9% seen just once and approximately 8.6% held by the top ten. These TCRs are of unknown antigen specificity. The sample was peripheral blood, taken 360 days after TCRalphabeta/CD19-depleted stem cell transplant. Receptors originate from a female patient younger than 10 who had a stem cell transplant for Fanconi anemia, so the T cells may come from the graft donor.

This clonotype was detected many times. This chain connects TRBV25-1 to TRBJ2-7; perhaps TRBD1 as D (6 bases). V was clipped by 7 bases and J by 3 bases, with 13 bases between them. This CDR3 is 13 amino acids long. Germline V gene lookup returns CDR1 MGHDK and CDR2 SYGVNS. The CDR3 region is CASMRFRGYEQYV. DNA for the CDR3: TGTGCCAGCATGCGGTTCAGGGGCTACGAGCAGTACGTC.

The chain links TRBV25-1 to TRBJ1-1, with a tentative D call TRBD1 (6 bases). Germline CDR1 and CDR2: MGHDK and SYGVNS. This CDR3 contains 18 residues. The V gene lost 5 bases and the J gene lost 1 base, with 23 bases spanning the gap. CDR3 nucleotides: TGTGCCAGCAGTCTCCACCACCTCCTTGGACAGACGAACACTGAAGCTTTCTTT. This encodes CASSLHHLLGQTNTEAFF.

This clonotype was seen many times. The CDR3 spells CASSFVDREAFF. DNA of the CDR3: TGTGCCAGCAGCTTTGTCGACAGGGAAGCTTTCTTT. V gene TRBV5-5 combines with J gene TRBJ1-1; the D gene is possibly TRBD1 (6 bases). V lost 2 bases and J lost 8, with 10 bases in between. This CDR3 region has 12 residues. CDR1 and CDR2 from the germline V gene are SGHKS and YYEKEE (reference sequence).

This clonotype was observed a few times. The chain has TRBV27 and TRBJ1-6; 7 nucleotides line up with TRBD1. Germline V lookup: CDR1 MNHEY, CDR2 SMNVEV (reference sequence). The V segment lost 5 bases and the J segment 4 bases; nucleotides outside the gene matches: 5. This CDR3 contains 15 residues. The CDR3 nucleotides read TGTGCCAGCAGTCTCGGGACAGCTTATAATTCACCCCTCCACTTT. It codes for CASSLGTAYNSPLHF.

At least ten counts were recorded for this clonotype. The V call is TRBV9, the J call TRBJ2-3; 9 bases map to TRBD1. The CDR3 consists of 14 residues. Per germline, CDR1 SGDLS and CDR2 YYNGEE. Trimming cost V 3 bases and J 3 bases; bases outside gene matches: 2. For the CDR3, the DNA is TGTGCCAGCAGCGCGGACAGGGGAACAGATACGCAGTATTTT. Translated: CASSADRGTDTQYF.

This clonotype was recorded at least ten times. The gene calls are TRBV15 and TRBJ2-7; no definite D call. The V end lost 2 bases, the J end lost 4 bases, and 9 bases lay between the germline ends. Germline values: CDR1 LNHNV, CDR2 YYDKDF (reference sequence). This CDR3 is 13 amino acids long. CDR3 residues: CATSRPEGYEQYF. The CDR3 bases are TGTGCCACCAGCAGACCAGAAGGTTACGAGCAGTACTTC. The whole variable domain, remainder taken from reference TRBV15 and TRBJ2-7, is DAMVIQNPRYQVTQFGKPVTLSCSQTLNHNVMYWYQQKSSQAPKLLFHYYDKDFNNEADTPDNFQSRRPNTSFCFLDIRSPGLGDTAMYLCATSRPEGYEQYFGPGTRLTVT.

In its sample, this clonotype was seen many times. This chain links TRBV20-1 with TRBJ2-1; TRBD1 matches 7 bases. Germline values: CDR1 DFQATT, CDR2 SNEGSKA (reference sequence). V lost 0 bases to trimming and J lost 4 bases; unmatched junction nucleotides: 9. The length of the CDR3 is 16 residues. The CDR3 reads CSARDYRTGIYNEQFF. CDR3 nucleotide sequence: TGCAGTGCTAGAGATTATCGGACAGGCATTTACAATGAGCAGTTCTTC.

This clonotype occurred many times. This chain uses TRBV5-1 with TRBJ2-7; either TRBD1 or TRBD2 may supply D (5 bases each). Germline assignment: CDR1 SGHRS and CDR2 YFSETQ. This CDR3 contains 13 residues. V was trimmed by 5 bases and J by 5 bases, leaving 14 bases between them. Written as DNA, the CDR3 is TGCGCCAGCAGGGAGAGGGGAGCTGACGAGCAGTACTTC. Protein sequence: CASRERGADEQYF.

This clonotype occurred many times. This chain connects TRBV12-3 or TRBV12-4 to TRBJ1-1; a possible D gene is TRBD1 (5 bases). The V end was cut by 1 base, the J end by 1 base, with 10 bases between. CDR3 length equals 15 residues. Written as DNA, the CDR3 is TGTGCCAGCAGTTTAGTGAGGACACCGAACACTGAAGCTTTCTTT. Its translation is CASSLVRTPNTEAFF.

The chain has TRBV2 and TRBJ1-1, with TRBD1 as a possible D gene (5 bases). V was clipped by 3 bases and J by 1 base, with 15 bases between them. Germline V CDR1 and CDR2: SNHLY, FYNNEI. This CDR3 is built from 16 residues. The CDR3 bases are TGTGCCAGCAGTGAGAGTCCGGGGCAGCGGAACACTGAAGCTTTCTTT. Translating it yields CASSESPGQRNTEAFF.

This clonotype turned up a few times. This rearrangement joins TRBV5-1 to TRBJ1-5, with TRBD1 matching over 7 bases. The CDR3 sequence is 17 residues long. With V trimmed by 4 bases and J by 5 bases, 15 bases remained unmatched. Germline V gives CDR1 SGHRS, CDR2 YFSETQ. CDR3 sequence (DNA): TGCGCCAGCAGCCCGCGACCTACAGGGGATGGTGATCAGCCCCAGCATTTT. Amino acid sequence: CASSPRPTGDGDQPQHF.

This chain joins TRBV6-1 and TRBJ2-2; 9 bases align to TRBD1. With V trimmed by 10 bases and J by 4 bases, 10 bases remained unmatched. The CDR3 runs to 15 residues. Germline CDR1 is MNHNS and CDR2 is SASEGT. The CDR3 loop is CATRDRAEGTGELFF. CDR3 nucleotide sequence: TGTGCCACCCGGGACAGGGCCGAAGGCACCGGGGAGCTGTTTTTT.

This chain uses TRBV3-1 with TRBJ2-3; D unclear. Germline values: CDR1 LGHDT, CDR2 YNNKEL (reference sequence). The ends were cut back, 1 base at V and 5 bases at J, with 4 bases in the middle. This CDR3 is 12 amino acids long. CDR3 residues: CASSQVRDTQYF. As DNA, the CDR3 is TGTGCCAGCAGCCAAGTTCGAGATACGCAGTATTTT.

The J gene is TRBJ2-7, the V gene TRBV27, with D tentatively TRBD1 or TRBD2 (6 bases each). V was pared by 3 bases and J by 0 bases, with 18 bases between. Germline CDR1 is MNHEY and CDR2 is SMNVEV (reference sequence). CDR3 length: 17 residues. The CDR3 spells CASSFAGGVFSSYEQYF. CDR3 DNA: TGTGCCAGCAGTTTTGCCGGGGGCGTATTTAGCTCCTACGAGCAGTACTTC.

This clonotype was recorded a few times. In DNA form, the CDR3 reads TGCAGTGCTAGAGAGGTGGGCAGCAATCAGCCCCAGCATTTT. It encodes CSAREVGSNQPQHF. The chain employs TRBV20-1 and TRBJ1-5; unclear D gene. The CDR3 loop spans 14 amino acids. With 0 bases removed from V and 1 base from J, the gap between germline ends came to 7 bases. Germline V gives CDR1 DFQATT, CDR2 SNEGSKA (reference sequence).

This clonotype appeared many times. V and J are TRBV11-3 and TRBJ1-1, with unresolved D. V lost 5 bases, J lost 3 bases, and 16 bases lay in between. The CDR3 is 15 residues long. CDR1 and CDR2 (germline): SGHNT, YENEEA. The CDR3 bases are TGTGCCAGCAGCGCCCTCGAGGCTGGGGACACTGAAGCTTTCTTT. Protein: CASSALEAGDTEAFF.

The sample holds many counts of this clonotype. CDR3 sequence (DNA): TGCAGTGCTCCTAAAGGGGTACACGCTTGGAACACTGAAGCTTTCTTT. Protein: CSAPKGVHAWNTEAFF. The rearrangement joins TRBV20-1 to TRBJ1-1; TRBD1 is a possible D gene (5 bases). The ends were cut back, 5 bases at V and 1 base at J, with 20 bases in the middle. The CDR3 is 16 residues long. From germline, CDR1 is DFQATT and CDR2 SNEGSKA (reference sequence).

This chain uses TRBV6-2 or TRBV6-3 with TRBJ1-5, with 9 bases aligning to TRBD1. The CDR3 runs 18 residues. V lost 8 bases and J lost 4; bases outside the gene matches: 18. Germline assignment: CDR1 MNHEY and CDR2 SVGEGT. The CDR3, as DNA: TGTGCCAGCTCATCCTTCTGGGACAGGGCGCAGGGGAATCAGCCCCAGCATTTT. Its translation is CASSSFWDRAQGNQPQHF.

The table lists this clonotype with a few counts. The chain carries TRBV7-2 and TRBJ2-1; 10 bases align to TRBD2. Per the germline V gene, CDR1 is SGHTA and CDR2 is FQGNSA. V was clipped by 6 bases and J by 3 bases; unmatched bases: 17. CDR3 size: 19 residues. This chain's CDR3 is CASSLPAWTSGKRYNEQFF. The CDR3, as DNA: TGTGCCAGCAGTTTACCGGCCTGGACTAGCGGTAAACGCTACAATGAGCAGTTCTTC.

The chain couples TRBV11-2 to TRBJ2-3; 13 positions agree with TRBD2. Germline lookup yields CDR1 SGHAT and CDR2 FQNNGV. The CDR3 has 20 amino acids. V trimming: 1 base; J trimming: 0 bases; junction bases outside the gene matches: 10. The CDR3 DNA sequence: TGTGCCAGCAGCTTAGGATGGACTAGCGGGAGAGTTACTAGCACAGATACGCAGTATTTT. Translation gives CASSLGWTSGRVTSTDTQYF.

The rearrangement links TRBV18 to TRBJ2-5; TRBD2 is a possible D gene (7 bases). Germline CDR1 reads KGHSH; CDR2 reads LQKENI. The CDR3 extends over 15 amino acids. V lost 3 bases and J lost 4, with 15 bases in between. The CDR3 is CASSPITGRGETQYF. The CDR3 DNA follows: TGTGCCAGCTCACCGATTACAGGGAGGGGAGAGACCCAGTACTTC.